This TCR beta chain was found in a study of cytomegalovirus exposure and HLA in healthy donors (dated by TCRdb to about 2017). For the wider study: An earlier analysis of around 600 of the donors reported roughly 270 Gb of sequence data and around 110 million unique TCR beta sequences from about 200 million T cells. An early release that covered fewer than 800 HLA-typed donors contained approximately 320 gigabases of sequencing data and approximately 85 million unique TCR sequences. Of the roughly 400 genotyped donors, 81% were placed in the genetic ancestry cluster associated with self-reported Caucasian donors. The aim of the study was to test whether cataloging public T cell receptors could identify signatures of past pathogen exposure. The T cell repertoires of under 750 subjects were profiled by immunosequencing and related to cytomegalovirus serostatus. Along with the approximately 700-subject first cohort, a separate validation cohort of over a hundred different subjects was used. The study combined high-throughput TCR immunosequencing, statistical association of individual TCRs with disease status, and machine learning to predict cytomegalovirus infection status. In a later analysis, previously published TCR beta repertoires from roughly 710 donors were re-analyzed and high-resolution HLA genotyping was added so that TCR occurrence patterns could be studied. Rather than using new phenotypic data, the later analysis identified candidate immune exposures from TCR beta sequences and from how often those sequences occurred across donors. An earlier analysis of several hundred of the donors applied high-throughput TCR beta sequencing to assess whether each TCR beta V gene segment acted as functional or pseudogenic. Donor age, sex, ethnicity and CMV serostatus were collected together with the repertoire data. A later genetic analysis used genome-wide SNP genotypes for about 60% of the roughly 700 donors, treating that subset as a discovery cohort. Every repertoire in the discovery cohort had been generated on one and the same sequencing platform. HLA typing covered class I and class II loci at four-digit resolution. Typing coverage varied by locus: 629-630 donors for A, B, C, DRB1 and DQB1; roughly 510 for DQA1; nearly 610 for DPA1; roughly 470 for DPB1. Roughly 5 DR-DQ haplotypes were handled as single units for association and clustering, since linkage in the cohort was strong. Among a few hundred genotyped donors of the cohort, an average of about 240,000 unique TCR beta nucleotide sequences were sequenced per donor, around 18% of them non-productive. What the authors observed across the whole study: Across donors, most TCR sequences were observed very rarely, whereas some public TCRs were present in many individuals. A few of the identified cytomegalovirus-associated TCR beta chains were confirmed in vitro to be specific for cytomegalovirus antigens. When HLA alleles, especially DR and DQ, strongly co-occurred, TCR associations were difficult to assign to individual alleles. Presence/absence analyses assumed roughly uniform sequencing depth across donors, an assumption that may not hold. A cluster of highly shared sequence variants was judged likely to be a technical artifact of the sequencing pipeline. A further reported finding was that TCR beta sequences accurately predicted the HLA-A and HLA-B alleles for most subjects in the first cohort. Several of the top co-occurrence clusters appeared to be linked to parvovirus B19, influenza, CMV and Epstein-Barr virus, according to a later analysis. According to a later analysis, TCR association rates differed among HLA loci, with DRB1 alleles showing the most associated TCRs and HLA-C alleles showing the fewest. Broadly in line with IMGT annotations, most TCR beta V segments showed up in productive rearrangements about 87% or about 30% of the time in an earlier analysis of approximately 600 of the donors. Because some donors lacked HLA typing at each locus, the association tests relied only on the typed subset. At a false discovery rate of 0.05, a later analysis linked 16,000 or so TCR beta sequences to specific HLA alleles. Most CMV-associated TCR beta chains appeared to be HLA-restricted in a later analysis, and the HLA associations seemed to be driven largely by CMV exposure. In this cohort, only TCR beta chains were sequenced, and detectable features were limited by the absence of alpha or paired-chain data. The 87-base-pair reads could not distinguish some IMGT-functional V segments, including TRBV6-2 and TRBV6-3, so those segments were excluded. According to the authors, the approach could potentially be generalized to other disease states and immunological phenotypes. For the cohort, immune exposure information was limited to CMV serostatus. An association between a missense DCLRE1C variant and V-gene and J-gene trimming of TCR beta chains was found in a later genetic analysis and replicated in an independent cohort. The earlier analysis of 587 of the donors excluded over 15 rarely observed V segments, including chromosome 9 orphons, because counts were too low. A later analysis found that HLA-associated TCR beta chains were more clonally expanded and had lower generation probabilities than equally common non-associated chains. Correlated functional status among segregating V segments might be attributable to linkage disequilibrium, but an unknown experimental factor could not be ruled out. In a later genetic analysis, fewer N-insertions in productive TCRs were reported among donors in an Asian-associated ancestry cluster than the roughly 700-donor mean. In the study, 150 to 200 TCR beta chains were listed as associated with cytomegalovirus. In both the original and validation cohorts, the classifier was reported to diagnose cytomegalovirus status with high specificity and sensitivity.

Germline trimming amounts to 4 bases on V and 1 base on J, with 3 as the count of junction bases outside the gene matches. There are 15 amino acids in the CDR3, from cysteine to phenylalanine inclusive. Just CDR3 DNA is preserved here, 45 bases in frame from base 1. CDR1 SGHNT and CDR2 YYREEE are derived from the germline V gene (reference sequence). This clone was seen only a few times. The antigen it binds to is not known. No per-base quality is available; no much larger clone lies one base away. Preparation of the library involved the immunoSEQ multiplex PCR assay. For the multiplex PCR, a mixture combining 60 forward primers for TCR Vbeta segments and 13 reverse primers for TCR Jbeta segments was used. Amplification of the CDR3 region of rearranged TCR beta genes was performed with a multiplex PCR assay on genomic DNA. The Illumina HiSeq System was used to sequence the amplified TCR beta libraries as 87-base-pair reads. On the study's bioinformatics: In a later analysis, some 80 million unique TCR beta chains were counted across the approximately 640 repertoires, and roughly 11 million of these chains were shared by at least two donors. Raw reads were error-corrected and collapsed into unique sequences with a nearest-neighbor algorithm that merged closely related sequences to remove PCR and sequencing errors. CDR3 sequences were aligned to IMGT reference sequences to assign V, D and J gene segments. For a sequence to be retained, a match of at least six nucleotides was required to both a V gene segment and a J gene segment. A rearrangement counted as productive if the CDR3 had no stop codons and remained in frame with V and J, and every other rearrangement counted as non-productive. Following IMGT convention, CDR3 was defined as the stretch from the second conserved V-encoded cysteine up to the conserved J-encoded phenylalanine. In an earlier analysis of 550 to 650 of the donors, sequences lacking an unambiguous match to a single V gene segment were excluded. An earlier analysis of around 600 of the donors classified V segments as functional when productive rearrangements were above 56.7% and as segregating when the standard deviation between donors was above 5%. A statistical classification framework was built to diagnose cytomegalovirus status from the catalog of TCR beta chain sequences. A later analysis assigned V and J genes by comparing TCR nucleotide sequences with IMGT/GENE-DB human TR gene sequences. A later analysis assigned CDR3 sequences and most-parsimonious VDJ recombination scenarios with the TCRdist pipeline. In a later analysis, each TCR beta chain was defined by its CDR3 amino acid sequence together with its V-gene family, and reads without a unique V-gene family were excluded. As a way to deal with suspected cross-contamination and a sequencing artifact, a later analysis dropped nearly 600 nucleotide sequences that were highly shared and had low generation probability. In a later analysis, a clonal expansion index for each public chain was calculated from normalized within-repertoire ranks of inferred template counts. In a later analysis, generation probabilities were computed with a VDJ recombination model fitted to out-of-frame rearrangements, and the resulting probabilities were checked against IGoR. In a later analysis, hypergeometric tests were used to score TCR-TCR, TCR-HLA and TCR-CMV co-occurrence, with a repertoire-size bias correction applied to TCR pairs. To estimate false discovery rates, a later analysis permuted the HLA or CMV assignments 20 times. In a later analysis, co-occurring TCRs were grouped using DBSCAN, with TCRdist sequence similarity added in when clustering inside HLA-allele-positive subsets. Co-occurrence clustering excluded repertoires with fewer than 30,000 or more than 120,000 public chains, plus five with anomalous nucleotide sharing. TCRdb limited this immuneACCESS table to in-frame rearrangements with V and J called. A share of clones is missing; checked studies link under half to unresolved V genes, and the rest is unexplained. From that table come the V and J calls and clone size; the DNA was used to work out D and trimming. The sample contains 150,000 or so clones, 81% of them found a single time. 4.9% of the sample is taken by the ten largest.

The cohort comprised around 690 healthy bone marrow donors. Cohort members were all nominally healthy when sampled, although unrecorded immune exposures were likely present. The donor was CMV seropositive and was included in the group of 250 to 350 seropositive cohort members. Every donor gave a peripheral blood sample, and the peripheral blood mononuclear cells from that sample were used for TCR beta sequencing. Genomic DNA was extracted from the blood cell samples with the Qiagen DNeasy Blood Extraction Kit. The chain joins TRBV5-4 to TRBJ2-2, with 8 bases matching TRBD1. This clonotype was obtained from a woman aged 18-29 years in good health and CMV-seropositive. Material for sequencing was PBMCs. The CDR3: CASSTGQGNTGELFF. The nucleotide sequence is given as TGTGCCAGCAGCACCGGACAGGGGAACACCGGGGAGCTGTTTTTT.